These 20 T cell receptor beta chains came from one sample sequenced in a study of cytomegalovirus exposure and HLA in healthy donors. The PCR contained 60 Vbeta and 13 Jbeta primers. Produced via immunoSEQ multiplex PCR; TCRdb's table is partial and in-frame only. This table holds roughly 100,000 clones, approximately 70% found once. The sample consisted of PBMCs. The receptors shown here come from a young man in good health and CMV-seropositive.

The J gene is TRBJ1-5, the V gene TRBV11-2; possible D gene TRBD1, 5 bases. CDR1 SGHAT and CDR2 FQNNGV come from the germline V gene. Trimming removed 0 bases at V and 7 bases at J, with 16 bases between. The CDR3 is 16 residues long. CDR3 nucleotide sequence: TGTGCCAGCAGCTTAGAGGGGCAAGGACGGTCCCAGCCCCAGCATTTT. Translating gives CASSLEGQGRSQPQHF.

V is TRBV5-4 and J is TRBJ1-2; possible D gene TRBD1, 6 bases. CDR1 and CDR2 (germline): SGHNT, YYREEE (reference sequence). V gave up 2 bases and J gave up 2 bases, with 10 bases separating them. The CDR3 loop spans 14 amino acids. In DNA, the CDR3 is TGTGCCAGCAGCTTCCCACAGGGAAACTATGGCTACACCTTC. As protein: CASSFPQGNYGYTF.

This clone has more than one count but fewer than ten. The chain uses TRBV7-9 and TRBJ1-2; TRBD1 matches at 9 bases. The CDR3 covers 13 residues. Germline trimming cut 8 bases from V and 5 bases from J; bases unmatched to any gene: 6. The germline V gene has CDR1 SEHNR and CDR2 FQNEAQ (reference sequence). CDR3 loop: CASGDRAGYGYTF. CDR3 in DNA: TGTGCCAGCGGGGACAGGGCGGGGTATGGCTACACCTTC. The full variable domain, with the rest looked up from reference TRBV7-9 and TRBJ1-2, is DTGVSQNPRHKITKRGQNVTFRCDPISEHNRLYWYRQTLGQGPEFLTYFQNEAQLEKSRLLSDRFSAERPKGSFSTLEIQRTEQGDSAMYLCASGDRAGYGYTFGSGTRLTVV.

V gene TRBV2 combines with J gene TRBJ1-1, with TRBD1 matching 12 bases. The CDR3 sequence is 16 residues long. Germline-derived CDR1 and CDR2 are SNHLY and FYNNEI. Trimming at V came to 6 bases and at J to 3 bases, leaving 8 bases not matched to a gene. CDR3 sequence reads: CASRLGTGGPDTEAFF. CDR3 coding DNA: TGTGCCAGCAGATTAGGGACAGGGGGCCCGGACACTGAAGCTTTCTTT.

The chain couples TRBV7-9 to TRBJ2-1; 9 bases are shared with TRBD1. This CDR3 is built from 15 residues. The V gene's germline CDR1 is SEHNR and CDR2 FQNEAQ (reference sequence). The J segment lost 6 bases and the V segment lost 1 base, leaving 4 bases of the junction unmatched. CDR3 sequence: CASSLGQGGINEQFF. For the CDR3, the DNA is TGTGCCAGCAGCTTAGGACAGGGGGGGATCAATGAGCAGTTCTTC.

The V call is TRBV6-6, the J call TRBJ2-6; TRBD2 is a possible D gene (5 bases). This CDR3 spans 15 amino acids. The germline CDR1 and CDR2 sequences are MNHNY and SVGAGI (reference sequence). The V and J ends lost 8 bases and 0 bases respectively, with 11 bases between them. Here the CDR3 DNA reads TGTGCCAGCTCCGGGGTTAGCTCTGGGGCCAACGTCCTGACTTTC. As protein: CASSGVSSGANVLTF.

The rearrangement uses TRBV6-1 and TRBJ2-7; 10 bases match TRBD1. The germline gives CDR1 MNHNS, CDR2 SASEGT. Losses at the gene ends were 3 bases for V and 4 bases for J; bases not matched to a gene: 3. The CDR3 extends over 14 amino acids. The CDR3 spells CASSDRDRGYEQYF. The DNA for the CDR3 is TGTGCCAGCAGTGATCGGGACAGGGGTTACGAGCAGTACTTC.

The rearrangement links TRBV13 to TRBJ2-7, with no clear D. The V gene's germline CDR1 is PRHDT and CDR2 FYEKMQ (reference sequence). Between the trimmed V and J ends, which lost 5 bases and 2 bases, there was a span of 13 bases. The CDR3 is 14 residues long. For the CDR3, the DNA is TGTGCCAGCAGCATAAGACTCGCACCCTACGAGCAGTACTTC. Its protein product is CASSIRLAPYEQYF. Full variable domain (outside the CDR3, taken from reference TRBV13 and TRBJ2-7): AAGVIQSPRHLIKEKRETATLKCYPIPRHDTVYWYQQGPGQDPQFLISFYEKMQSDKGSIPDRFSAQQFSDYHSELNMSSLELGDSALYFCASSIRLAPYEQYFGPGTRLTVT.

The chain recombines TRBV5-4 with TRBJ2-4, with 7 positions matching TRBD2. The CDR3 is made up of 12 amino acids. Germline lookup yields CDR1 SGHNT and CDR2 YYREEE (reference sequence). The junction had 2 bases not matched to a gene; V was cut back by 8 bases and J by 3 bases. CDR3 in DNA: TGTGCCAGTGGGGGGGGCAAAAACATTCAGTACTTC. This codes for CASGGGKNIQYF.

The CDR3 spells CASSPKVRVSNEQFF. Here the CDR3 DNA reads TGTGCCAGCAGCCCAAAGGTCAGGGTGTCCAATGAGCAGTTCTTC. The chain has TRBV7-9 and TRBJ2-1; D perhaps matches TRBD1 (5 bases). Germline V gene data show CDR1 as SEHNR and CDR2 as FQNEAQ (reference sequence). Trimming left V 5 bases short and J 6 bases short, with 17 bases between. This CDR3 region has 15 residues.

The J gene is TRBJ2-7, the V gene TRBV13, with D possibly TRBD1 on 6 matching bases. The CDR3 loop spans 14 amino acids. CDR1 PRHDT and CDR2 FYEKMQ come from the germline V gene (reference sequence). The V end lost 5 bases, the J end lost 2 bases, and 13 bases lay between the germline ends. CDR3 nucleotides: TGTGCCAGCAGCCCGAAAGACAGGACCTACGAGCAGTACTTC. Encoded protein: CASSPKDRTYEQYF.

This sequence joins TRBV5-6 and TRBJ2-5, with 9 bases lining up with TRBD2. With 4 bases clipped from V and 4 bases from J, the junction kept 5 bases outside the gene matches. Germline V gives CDR1 SGHDT, CDR2 YYEEEE. This CDR3 region has 14 residues. This CDR3 is CASSQGAGGETQYF. The DNA of the CDR3 is TGTGCCAGCAGCCAGGGAGCGGGGGGAGAGACCCAGTACTTC.

This clone came up a few times. The gene calls are TRBV4-1 and TRBJ2-7; the D gene is possibly TRBD1 (6 bases). The CDR3 totals 14 residues. With 1 base removed from V and 7 bases from J, the gap between germline ends came to 14 bases. Germline V gene lookup returns CDR1 MGHRA and CDR2 YSYEKL. The CDR3 DNA reads TGCGCCAGCAGCCAAGTAGGCACACAGGGTGAGCAGTACTTC. Protein sequence: CASSQVGTQGEQYF.

DNA of the CDR3: TGTGCCAGCAGCCACCCAGGGGTCGGCCAAGAGACCCAGTACTTC. This gives the protein CASSHPGVGQETQYF. This chain connects TRBV5-5 to TRBJ2-5, with D possibly matching TRBD1 (6 bases). Trimming stripped 4 bases from V and 1 base from J, with 14 bases between. The length of the CDR3 is 15 residues. Germline V gene lookup returns CDR1 SGHKS and CDR2 YYEKEE (reference sequence).

The genes are TRBV6-1 and TRBJ2-7, with TRBD1 matching over 11 bases. V shed 7 bases and J 4 bases; nucleotides not matched to a gene: 6. Germline loops: CDR1 MNHNS, CDR2 SASEGT. The CDR3 has 14 residues. The CDR3 DNA sequence: TGTGCCAGCATGTGGGACAGGGGGGCTTACGAGCAGTACTTC. It specifies CASMWDRGAYEQYF.

This clone was seen a few times. J is TRBJ2-3 and V is TRBV7-9; 12 bases are shared with TRBD1. This CDR3 spans 15 amino acids. CDR1 SEHNR and CDR2 FQNEAQ come from the germline V gene (reference sequence). Trimming at V came to 8 bases and at J to 4 bases, leaving 7 bases not matched to a gene. Written as DNA, the CDR3 is TGTGCCAGCGCCTTGGGGACAGGGGGCCCAGATACGCAGTATTTT. Amino acid sequence: CASALGTGGPDTQYF.

This clone was picked up a small number of times. V is TRBV30 and J is TRBJ1-1, with TRBD1 as a possible D gene (5 bases). Deletions cut 2 bases from V and 7 bases from J, with 8 bases between. CDR1 GTSNPN and CDR2 SVGIG come from the germline V gene (reference sequence). CDR3 length: 11 residues. CDR3 nucleotides: TGTGCCTGGAGTCCGGGACTTGAAGCTTTCTTT. It specifies CAWSPGLEAFF.

This clone was detected a few times. The genes are TRBV6-5 and TRBJ2-5; 8 bases are shared with TRBD2. This CDR3 comprises 15 residues. Germline V gene data show CDR1 as MNHEY and CDR2 as SVGAGI. V gave up 6 bases and J gave up 5 bases; unmatched junction bases: 11. CDR3 loop: CASSPPGLDVETQYF. CDR3 bases: TGTGCCAGCAGCCCCCCGGGACTAGACGTGGAGACCCAGTACTTC.

The chain employs TRBV6-6 and TRBJ2-2; no clear D gene. Germline V gives CDR1 MNHNY, CDR2 SVGAGI (reference sequence). Between the trimmed V and J ends, which lost 5 bases and 5 bases, there was a span of 9 bases. CDR3 size: 13 residues. The CDR3 region has the DNA TGTGCCAGCAGTACAGAGATTACCGGGGAGCTGTTTTTT. It yields the protein CASSTEITGELFF.

The V call is TRBV30, the J call TRBJ2-7; 9 bases map to TRBD1. J was trimmed by 9 bases and V by 5 bases; bases with no gene match: 11. This CDR3 is built from 13 residues. The germline CDR1 and CDR2 sequences are GTSNPN and SVGIG (reference sequence). CDR3 sequence (DNA): TGTGCCTGGGGTCCGACAGGGGGGCTCCCGCAGTACTTC. Encoded protein: CAWGPTGGLPQYF.